This T cell receptor (beta chain) was retrieved from a study of blood T cell repertoires in COVID-19. Looking at the study overall: Sites in the United States, Italy and Spain provided acute and convalescent COVID-19 samples. PBMCs, B-cell-depleted T cells, or T cells were the source of the cDNA or gDNA that made up the material.

This CDR3 is built from 17 residues. Germline CDR1 reads SNHLY; CDR2 reads FYNNEI. Trimming cost V 6 bases and J 1 base, with 21 bases left between them. In the authors' workflow: Amplification with reference gene primers provided the estimates of nucleated cell counts. Here immunoSEQ multiplex PCR was the method, and the copy in TCRdb shows in-frame clones only, minus some. V and J calls and clone size are copied from that table; D and trimming were computed from the DNA. The table records roughly 100,000 clones, approximately 84% of them present only once. The TCR was taken from a human donor in a cohort sampled during active COVID-19. Sequencing used peripheral blood. This chain connects TRBV2 to TRBJ1-1, with unresolved D. CDR3: CASRPVPGVGGNTEAFF. In DNA, the CDR3 is TGTGCCAGCAGGCCCGTACCCGGGGTAGGCGGGAACACTGAAGCTTTCTTT.